The next 15 T cell receptor beta chains were all read from a single sample in a study of cytomegalovirus exposure and HLA in healthy donors. Repertoires were generated with immunoSEQ multiplex PCR, while TCRdb's copy carries only in-frame clones and drops some. Counted here are 35,000 to 50,000 clones, roughly 93% occurring once; the ten biggest clones make up around 2.1%. What was sequenced was PBMCs. The origin of the receptors is a woman aged 18-29 years in good health and CMV-seronegative.

The chain uses TRBV4-2 and TRBJ1-6; D gene uncertain. This CDR3 is built from 15 residues. V lost 0 bases and J lost 0, with 3 bases in between. Germline-derived CDR1 and CDR2 are LGHNA and YNFKEQ. CDR3 in DNA: TGTGCCAGCAGCCAAGAGAGCTCCTATAATTCACCCCTCCACTTT. Protein sequence: CASSQESSYNSPLHF.

The chain links TRBV6-6 to TRBJ1-2; 8 bases line up with TRBD1. This CDR3 comprises 15 residues. V lost 0 bases to trimming and J lost 6 bases; unmatched junction nucleotides: 6. Germline V gives CDR1 MNHNY, CDR2 SVGAGI (reference sequence). The CDR3 DNA follows: TGTGCCAGCAGTTACTCGATATCAGGGGGCAATGGCTACACCTTC. This encodes CASSYSISGGNGYTF.

This sequence joins TRBV9 and TRBJ1-3; 7 bases line up with TRBD1. Germline CDR1 reads SGDLS; CDR2 reads YYNGEE. The V gene end was trimmed by 4 bases and the J gene end by 0 bases; junction bases not matched to a gene: 10. The CDR3 totals 17 residues. The CDR3 reads CASSPRQGGSSGNTIYF. In DNA form, the CDR3 reads TGTGCCAGCAGCCCTCGACAGGGTGGGAGCTCTGGAAACACCATATATTTT.

The chain has TRBV7-2 and TRBJ1-1; a possible D gene is TRBD1 (5 bases). Germline V gene lookup returns CDR1 SGHTA and CDR2 FQGNSA. CDR3 length: 15 residues. Trimming took off 4 bases at V and 4 bases at J, with 16 bases between the two ends. The CDR3 spells CASSSSGTRGTEAFF. The CDR3 bases are TGTGCCAGCAGCTCTTCAGGGACGCGGGGCACTGAAGCTTTCTTT.

The rearrangement joins TRBV4-1 to TRBJ2-2, with D tentatively TRBD1 (5 bases). The CDR3 consists of 13 residues. Per the germline V gene, CDR1 is MGHRA and CDR2 is YSYEKL. V was clipped by 7 bases and J by 8 bases, with 14 bases between them. The CDR3 region has the DNA TGCGCCAGCACTCCCATGGGGCAGGGGGAGCTGTTTTTT. It encodes CASTPMGQGELFF.

The chain employs TRBV6-5 and TRBJ2-1, with TRBD2 as a possible D gene (5 bases). The germline V gene has CDR1 MNHEY and CDR2 SVGAGI. Trimming took 6 bases from V and 1 from J, leaving 13 bases between them. The CDR3 has 15 amino acids. CDR3 nucleotides: TGTGCCAGCAGAACCCGGGATCCGTCCTACAATGAGCAGTTCTTC. This sequence encodes CASRTRDPSYNEQFF.

This clone was counted a few times. The V gene is TRBV18, the J gene TRBJ1-5; TRBD1 aligns across 9 bases. The germline V gene encodes CDR1 KGHSH and CDR2 LQKENI. Trimming took 1 base from V and 5 from J; bases not matched to a gene: 0. The CDR3 is 14 residues long. This chain's CDR3 is CASSPRTGDQPQHF. CDR3 in DNA: TGTGCCAGCTCACCACGGACAGGGGATCAGCCCCAGCATTTT.

The chain uses TRBV7-2 and TRBJ2-2; TRBD2 aligns across 11 bases. The CDR3 loop spans 14 amino acids. V gave up 5 bases and J gave up 7 bases; unmatched junction bases: 3. Germline assignment: CDR1 SGHTA and CDR2 FQGNSA. CDR3 DNA: TGTGCCAGCAGCAAGGGACTAGCGGACGGGGAGCTGTTTTTT. Translation: CASSKGLADGELFF.

The rearrangement joins TRBV2 to TRBJ2-1; 7 bases map to TRBD1. CDR1 and CDR2 from the germline V gene are SNHLY and FYNNEI. The CDR3 sequence is 15 residues long. V dropped 6 bases and J dropped 4; count of bases not matched to a gene: 9. CDR3 in amino acids: CASRLAEGQYNEQFF. The DNA of the CDR3 is TGTGCCAGCAGACTCGCTGAGGGACAGTACAATGAGCAGTTCTTC. Full variable domain (remainder filled in from reference TRBV2 and TRBJ2-1): EPEVTQTPSHQVTQMGQEVILRCVPISNHLYFYWYRQILGQKVEFLVSFYNNEISEKSEIFDDQFSVERPDGSNFTLKIRSTKLEDSAMYFCASRLAEGQYNEQFFGPGTRLTVL.

V gene TRBV7-9 combines with J gene TRBJ1-1; D remains unclear. Germline CDR1 SEHNR, CDR2 FQNEAQ (reference sequence). The CDR3 is made up of 13 amino acids. Trimming removed 2 bases from V and 3 bases from J, with 7 bases in between. As DNA, the CDR3 is TGTGCCAGCAGCTTATCCCCGGACACTGAAGCTTTCTTT. Protein: CASSLSPDTEAFF.

The chain couples TRBV11-1 to TRBJ2-1, with D perhaps TRBD2 (5 bases). Trimming removed 3 bases at V and 5 bases at J, with 11 bases between. This CDR3 is built from 14 residues. Germline V CDR1 and CDR2: SGHAT, FQDESV (reference sequence). CDR3 coding DNA: TGTGCCAGCAGCTTCGCTTCGGGGAACAATGAGCAGTTCTTC. It is translated as CASSFASGNNEQFF.

V usage is TRBV7-6 and J usage is TRBJ2-1, with a possible D match to TRBD1 (5 bases). The ends were cut back, 2 bases at V and 1 base at J, with 18 bases in the middle. This CDR3 is built from 18 residues. Germline V gives CDR1 SGHVS, CDR2 FNYEAQ. The CDR3 loop reads CASSLPPRVLRSYNEQFF. The CDR3 DNA is TGTGCCAGCAGCTTACCCCCCAGGGTATTGAGGTCCTACAATGAGCAGTTCTTC.

The chain carries TRBV19 and TRBJ2-1; 7 bases are shared with TRBD1. Germline V CDR1 and CDR2: LNHDA, SQIVND (reference sequence). The CDR3 runs 13 residues. The V gene end was trimmed by 6 bases and the J gene end by 5 bases; junction bases not matched to a gene: 4. In DNA, the CDR3 is TGTGCCAGTAGCGAGGGGGCAAACAATGAGCAGTTCTTC. This sequence encodes CASSEGANNEQFF.

The chain combines TRBV18 with TRBJ2-5, with 10 bases identical to TRBD1. The CDR3 extends over 15 amino acids. Germline assignment: CDR1 KGHSH and CDR2 LQKENI. The ends lost 3 bases at V and 2 bases at J; junction bases unmatched: 3. The CDR3 coding sequence is TGTGCCAGCTCACCGGACAGGGGGTTACAAGAGACCCAGTACTTC. It yields the protein CASSPDRGLQETQYF. Based on the CDR3 plus reference TRBV18 and TRBJ2-5, the full variable domain is NAGVMQNPRHLVRRRGQEARLRCSPMKGHSHVYWYRQLPEEGLKFMVYLQKENIIDESGMPKERFSAEFPKEGPSILRIQQVVRGDSAAYFCASSPDRGLQETQYFGPGTRLLVL.

The genes are TRBV2 and TRBJ2-5; D gene unclear. Germline V gene data show CDR1 as SNHLY and CDR2 as FYNNEI. Trimming took 3 bases from V and 3 from J, leaving 5 bases between them. This CDR3 comprises 12 residues. CDR3 nucleotide sequence: TGTGCCAGCAGTGACATAGAAGAGACCCAGTACTTC. This codes for CASSDIEETQYF.